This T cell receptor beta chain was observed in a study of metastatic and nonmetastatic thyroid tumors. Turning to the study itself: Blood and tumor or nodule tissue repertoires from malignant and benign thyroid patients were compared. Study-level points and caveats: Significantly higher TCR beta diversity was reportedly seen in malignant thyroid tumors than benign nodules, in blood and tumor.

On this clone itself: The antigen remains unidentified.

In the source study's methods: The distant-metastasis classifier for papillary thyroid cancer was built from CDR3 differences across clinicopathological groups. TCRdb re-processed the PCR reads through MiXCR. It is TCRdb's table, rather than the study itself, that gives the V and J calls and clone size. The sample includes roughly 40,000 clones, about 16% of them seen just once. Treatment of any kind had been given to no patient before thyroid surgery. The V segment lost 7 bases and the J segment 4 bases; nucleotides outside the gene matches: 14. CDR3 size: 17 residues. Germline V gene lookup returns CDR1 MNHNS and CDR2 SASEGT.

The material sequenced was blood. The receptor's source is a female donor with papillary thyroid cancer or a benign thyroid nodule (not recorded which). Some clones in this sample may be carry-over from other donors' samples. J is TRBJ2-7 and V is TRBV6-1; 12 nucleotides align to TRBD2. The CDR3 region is CASTPFLTSGSAYEQYF. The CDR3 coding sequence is TGTGCCAGCACCCCCTTCCTGACTAGCGGGAGTGCTTACGAGCAGTACTTC.